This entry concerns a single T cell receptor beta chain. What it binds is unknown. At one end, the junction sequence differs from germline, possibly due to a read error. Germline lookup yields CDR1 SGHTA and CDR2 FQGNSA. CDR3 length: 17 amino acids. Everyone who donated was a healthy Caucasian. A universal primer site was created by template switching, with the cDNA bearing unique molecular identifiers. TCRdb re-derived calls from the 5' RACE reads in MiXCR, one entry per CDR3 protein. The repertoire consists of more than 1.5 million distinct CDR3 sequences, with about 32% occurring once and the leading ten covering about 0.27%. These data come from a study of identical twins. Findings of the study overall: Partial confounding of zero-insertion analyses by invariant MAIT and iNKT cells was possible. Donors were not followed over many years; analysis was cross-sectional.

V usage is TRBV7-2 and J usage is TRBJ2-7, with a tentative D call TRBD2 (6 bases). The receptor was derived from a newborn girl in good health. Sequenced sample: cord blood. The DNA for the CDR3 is TGTGCCTGCAGCCTCTACGGGGGACTTGCTTTTTCCTACGAGCAGTACTTC. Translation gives CACSLYGGLAFSYEQYF.